This T cell receptor beta chain stems from a study of CD8 T cells in ankylosing spondylitis. TCRdb analysed the 5' RACE reads with MiXCR anew, one entry per CDR3 protein. This sample has fewer than 500,000 distinct CDR3 sequences, with 26% found just once. Concerning this clonotype: What it binds is not known.

With V trimmed by 3 bases and J by 7 bases, 2 bases remained unmatched. The V gene's germline CDR1 is DFQATT and CDR2 SNEGSKA (reference sequence). CDR3 length: 12 residues. Whole-study findings and limits: For ankylosing spondylitis blood, a TCR beta motif of eight or nine highly homologous variants appeared characteristic.

The TCR originated in a male donor with ankylosing spondylitis. This chain links TRBV20-1 with TRBJ2-2; 7 bases match TRBD1. Sequencing input: blood, either unsorted or a sorted T cell fraction (not recorded which). CDR3 nucleotides: TGCAGTGCTAGCCCAGGGGGCGGGGAGCTGTTTTTT. Translation gives CSASPGGGELFF.